The table lists the clone carrying this T cell receptor beta chain with a few counts. Its target is not known. The sample is drawn from a study of T cell repertoires in cytomegalovirus infection. Study results and caveats: Dominating the ex vivo response were TCR beta clonotypes that were CMV-specific and HLA-C-restricted.

TCRdb reanalysed the reads using MiXCR and keeps one entry per CDR3 protein. Of 650,000 to 900,000 distinct CDR3 sequences listed, about 29% are singletons. Germline CDR1 is DFQATT and CDR2 is SNEGSKA (reference sequence). V gave up 0 bases and J gave up 4 bases, with 7 bases separating them. CDR3 size: 13 residues. The sequencing used cultured CD8+ T cells from PBMCs, collected from culture after CMV antigen stimulation. J is TRBJ2-1 and V is TRBV20-1; D is unclear. This TCR derives from a human donor in good health (CMV status not recorded). Some clones in this sample may be carry-over from other donors' samples. For the CDR3, the DNA is TGCAGTGCTAGAGAGTTACCGTACAATGAGCAGTTCTTC. Translating it yields CSARELPYNEQFF.